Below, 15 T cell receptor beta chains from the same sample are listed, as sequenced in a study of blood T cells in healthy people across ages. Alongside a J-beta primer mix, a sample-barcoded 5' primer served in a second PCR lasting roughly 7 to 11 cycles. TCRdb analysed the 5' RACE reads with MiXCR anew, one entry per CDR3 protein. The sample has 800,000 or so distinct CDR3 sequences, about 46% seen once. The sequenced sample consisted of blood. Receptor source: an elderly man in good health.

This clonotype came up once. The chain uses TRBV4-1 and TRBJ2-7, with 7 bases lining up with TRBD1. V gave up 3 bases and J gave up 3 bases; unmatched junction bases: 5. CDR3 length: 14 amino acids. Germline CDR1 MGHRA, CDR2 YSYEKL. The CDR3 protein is CASSQGRDSYEQYF. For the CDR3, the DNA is TGCGCCAGCAGCCAGGGTCGGGACAGCTACGAGCAGTACTTC.

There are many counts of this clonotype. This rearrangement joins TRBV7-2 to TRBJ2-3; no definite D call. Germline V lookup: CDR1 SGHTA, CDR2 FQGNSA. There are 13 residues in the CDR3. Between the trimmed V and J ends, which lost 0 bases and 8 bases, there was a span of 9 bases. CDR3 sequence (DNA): TGTGCCAGCAGCTTAGCGGTAATCGCTACGCAGTATTTT. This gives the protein CASSLAVIATQYF.

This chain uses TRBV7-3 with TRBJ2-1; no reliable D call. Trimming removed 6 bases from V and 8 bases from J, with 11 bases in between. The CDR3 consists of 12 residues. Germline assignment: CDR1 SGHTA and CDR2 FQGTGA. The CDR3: CASSQRFDEQFF. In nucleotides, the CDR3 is TGTGCCAGCAGTCAAAGGTTCGATGAGCAGTTCTTC.

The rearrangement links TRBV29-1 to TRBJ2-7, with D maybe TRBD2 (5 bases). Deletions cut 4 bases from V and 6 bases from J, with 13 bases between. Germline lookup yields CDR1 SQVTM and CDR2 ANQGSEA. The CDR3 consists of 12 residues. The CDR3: CSVVGREGEQYF. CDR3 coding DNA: TGCAGCGTTGTGGGGAGAGAGGGCGAGCAGTACTTC.

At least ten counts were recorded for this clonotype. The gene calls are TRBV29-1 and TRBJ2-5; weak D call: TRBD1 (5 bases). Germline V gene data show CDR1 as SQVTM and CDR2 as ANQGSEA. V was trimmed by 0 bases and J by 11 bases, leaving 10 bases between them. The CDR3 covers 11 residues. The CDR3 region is CSVEDRDTQYF. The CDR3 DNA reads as TGCAGCGTTGAAGACAGGGATACGCAGTACTTC.

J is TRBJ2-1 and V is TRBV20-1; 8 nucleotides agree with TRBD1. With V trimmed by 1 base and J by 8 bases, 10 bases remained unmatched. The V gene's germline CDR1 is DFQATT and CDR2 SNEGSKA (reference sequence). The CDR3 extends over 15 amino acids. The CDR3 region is CSARAFRGQDDEQFF. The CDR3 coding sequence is TGCAGTGCTAGAGCCTTCAGGGGGCAAGACGATGAGCAGTTCTTC.

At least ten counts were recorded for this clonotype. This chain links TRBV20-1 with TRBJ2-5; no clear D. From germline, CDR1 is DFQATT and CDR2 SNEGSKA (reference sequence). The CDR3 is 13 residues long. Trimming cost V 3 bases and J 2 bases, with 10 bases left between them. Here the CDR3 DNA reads TGCAGTGCTAGCTTGGACGGGCAAGAGACCCAGTACTTC. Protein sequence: CSASLDGQETQYF.

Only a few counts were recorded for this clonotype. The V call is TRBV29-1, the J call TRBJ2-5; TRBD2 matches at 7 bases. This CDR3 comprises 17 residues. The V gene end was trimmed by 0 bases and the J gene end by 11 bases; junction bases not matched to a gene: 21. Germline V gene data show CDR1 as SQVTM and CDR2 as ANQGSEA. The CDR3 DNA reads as TGCAGCGTTGAAGATCGGGACCTGCGCGGGAGAGGCAATGAGCAGTACTTC. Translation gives CSVEDRDLRGRGNEQYF.

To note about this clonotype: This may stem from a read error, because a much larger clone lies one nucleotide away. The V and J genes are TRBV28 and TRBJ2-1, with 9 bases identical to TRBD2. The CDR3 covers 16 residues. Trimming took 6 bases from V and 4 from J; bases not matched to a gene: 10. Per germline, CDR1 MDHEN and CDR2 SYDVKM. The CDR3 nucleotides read TGTGCCAGCAGCCCGCCGGTAGCGGGAGTTTACAATGAGCAGTTCTTC. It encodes CASSPPVAGVYNEQFF.

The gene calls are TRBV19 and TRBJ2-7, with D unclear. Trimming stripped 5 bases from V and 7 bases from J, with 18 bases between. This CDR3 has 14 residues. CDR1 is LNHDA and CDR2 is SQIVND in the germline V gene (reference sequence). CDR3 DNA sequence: TGTGCCAGTAGTCGGCTAGGGTCTACCAATGAGCAGTACTTC. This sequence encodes CASSRLGSTNEQYF.

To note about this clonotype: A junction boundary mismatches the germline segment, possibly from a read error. The CDR3 here is CACSQALGSNHNEQYF. The CDR3 bases are TGTGCCTGCAGCCAAGCCCTGGGCTCGAACCACAATGAGCAGTACTTC. The V call is TRBV3-1, the J call TRBJ2-7; D call uncertain. CDR3 length: 16 amino acids. Germline lookup yields CDR1 LGHDT and CDR2 YNNKEL (reference sequence).

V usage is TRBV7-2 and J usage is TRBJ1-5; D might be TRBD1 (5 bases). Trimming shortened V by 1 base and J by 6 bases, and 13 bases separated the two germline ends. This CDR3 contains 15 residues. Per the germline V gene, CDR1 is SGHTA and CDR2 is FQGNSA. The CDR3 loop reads CASSLVRGAGQPQHF. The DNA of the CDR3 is TGTGCCAGCAGCTTAGTACGAGGGGCTGGTCAGCCCCAGCATTTT.

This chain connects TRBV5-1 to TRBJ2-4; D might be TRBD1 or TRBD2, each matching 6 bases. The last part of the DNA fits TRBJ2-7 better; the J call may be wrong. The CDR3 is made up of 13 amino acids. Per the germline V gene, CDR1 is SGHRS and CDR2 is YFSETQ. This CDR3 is CASSVKQGGEQYF. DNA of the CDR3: TGCGCCAGCAGCGTGAAACAGGGAGGCGAGCAGTACTTC.

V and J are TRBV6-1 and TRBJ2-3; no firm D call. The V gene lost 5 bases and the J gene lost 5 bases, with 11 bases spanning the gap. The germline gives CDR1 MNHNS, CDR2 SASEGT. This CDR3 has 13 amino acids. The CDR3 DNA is TGTGCCAGCAGTCCTCAACTTGGAGATACGCAGTATTTT. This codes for CASSPQLGDTQYF.

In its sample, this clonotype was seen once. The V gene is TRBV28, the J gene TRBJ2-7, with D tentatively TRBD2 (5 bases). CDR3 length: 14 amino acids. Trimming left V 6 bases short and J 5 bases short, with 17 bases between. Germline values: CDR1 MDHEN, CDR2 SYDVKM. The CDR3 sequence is CASSQPRVPHEQYF. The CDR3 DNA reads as TGTGCCAGCAGCCAACCGAGGGTCCCCCACGAGCAGTACTTC.